This T cell receptor beta chain was retrieved from a study of shared clonotypes between healthy human individuals. Overall study: Each donor had three CD4 naive, three CD4 memory, two CD8 naive and one CD8 memory plate.

With respect to this clone: Its antigen is unknown.

Study results and limitations: It was observed that approximately 5% of naive CD4 clonotypes were shared across several donors.

In the study's own analysis: Filtering differed, since immunoSEQ gave only junction sequences and no quality scores. TCRdb's table, derived via immunoSEQ multiplex PCR, lists solely in-frame clones and lacks some. V, J and clone size derive from that table, while D and trimming were established from the DNA sequence. The sample lists some 1.5 million clones, roughly 98% occurring once. The CDR3 covers 14 residues. Trimming left V 2 bases short and J 4 bases short, with 10 bases between. Germline CDR1 and CDR2: SEHNR and FQNEAQ (reference sequence). This TCR was recovered from a man aged 30 to 39 in good health. V and J are TRBV7-9 and TRBJ2-3; unclear D gene. The sample taken for sequencing was naive CD4+ T cells sorted from blood. The sample's subset: CD45RA+ positively selected. The CDR3 coding sequence is TGTGCCAGCAGCTTACAAGGTTTGGCAGATACGCAGTATTTT. Translated: CASSLQGLADTQYF.